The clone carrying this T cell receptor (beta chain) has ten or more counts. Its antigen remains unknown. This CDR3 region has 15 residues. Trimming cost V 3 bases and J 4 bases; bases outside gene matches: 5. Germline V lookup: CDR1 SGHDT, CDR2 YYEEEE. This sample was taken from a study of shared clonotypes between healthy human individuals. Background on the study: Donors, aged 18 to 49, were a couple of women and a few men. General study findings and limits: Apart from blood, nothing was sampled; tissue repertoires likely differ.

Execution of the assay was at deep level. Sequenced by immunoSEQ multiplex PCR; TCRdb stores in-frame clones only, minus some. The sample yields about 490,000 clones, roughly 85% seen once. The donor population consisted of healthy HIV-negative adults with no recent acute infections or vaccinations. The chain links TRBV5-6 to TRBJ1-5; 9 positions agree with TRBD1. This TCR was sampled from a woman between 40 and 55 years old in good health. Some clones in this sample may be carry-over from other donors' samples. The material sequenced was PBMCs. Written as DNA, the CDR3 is TGTGCCAGCAGCTCGGGACAGGGACAAAATCAGCCCCAGCATTTT. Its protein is CASSSGQGQNQPQHF.